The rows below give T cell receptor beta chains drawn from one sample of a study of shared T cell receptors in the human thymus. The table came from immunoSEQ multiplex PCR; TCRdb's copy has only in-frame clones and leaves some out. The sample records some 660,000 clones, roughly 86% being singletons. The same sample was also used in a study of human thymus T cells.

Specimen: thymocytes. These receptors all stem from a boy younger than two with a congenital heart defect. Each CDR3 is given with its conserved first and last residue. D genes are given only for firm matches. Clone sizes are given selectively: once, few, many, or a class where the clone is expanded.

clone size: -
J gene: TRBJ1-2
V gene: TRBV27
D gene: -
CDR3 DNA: TGTGCCAGCAGCCATCAGGGTCGCAACTATGGCTACACCTTC
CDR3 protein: CASSHQGRNYGYTF

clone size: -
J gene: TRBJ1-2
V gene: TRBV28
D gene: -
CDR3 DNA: TGTGCCAGCAGTTTACGGGGGGCTGTTAACTATGGCTACACCTTC
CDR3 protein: CASSLRGAVNYGYTF

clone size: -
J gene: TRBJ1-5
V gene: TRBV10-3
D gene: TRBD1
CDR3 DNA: TGTGCCATCAGTGAGTCGCCAGGGGGCGATAAGCCCCAGCATTTT
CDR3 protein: CAISESPGGDKPQHF

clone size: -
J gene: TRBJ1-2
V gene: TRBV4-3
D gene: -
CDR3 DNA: TGCGCCAGCAGCCAAGCCCCAAACCCCAAACCAGGGAACTATGGCTACACCTTC
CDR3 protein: CASSQAPNPKPGNYGYTF

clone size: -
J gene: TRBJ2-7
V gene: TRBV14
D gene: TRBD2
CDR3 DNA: TGTGCCAGCAGCCAAGAACCCTTCCAGCGGGAGGCCCACGAGCAGTACTTC
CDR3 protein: CASSQEPFQREAHEQYF

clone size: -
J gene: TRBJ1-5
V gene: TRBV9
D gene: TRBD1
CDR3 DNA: TGTGCCAGCAGCCCCAGGGGGGGCAATCAGCCCCAGCATTTT
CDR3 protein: CASSPRGGNQPQHF

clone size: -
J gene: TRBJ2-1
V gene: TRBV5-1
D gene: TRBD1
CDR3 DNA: TGCGCCAGCAGGGACAGGGGGTGGAATGAGCAGTTCTTC
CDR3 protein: CASRDRGWNEQFF

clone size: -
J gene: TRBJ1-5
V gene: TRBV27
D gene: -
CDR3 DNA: TGTGCCAGCAGAATGGACAGATTCAATCAGCCCCAGCATTTT
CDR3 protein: CASRMDRFNQPQHF

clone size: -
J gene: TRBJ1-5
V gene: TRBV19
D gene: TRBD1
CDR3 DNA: TGTGCCAGTAGTACCCCGGGACAGGGTCATCAGCCCCAGCATTTT
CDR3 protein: CASSTPGQGHQPQHF

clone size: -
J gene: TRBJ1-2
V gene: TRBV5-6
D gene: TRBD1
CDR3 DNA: TGTGCCAGCAGCCCCGAGGACAGGGCCTATACCTTC
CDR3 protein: CASSPEDRAYTF

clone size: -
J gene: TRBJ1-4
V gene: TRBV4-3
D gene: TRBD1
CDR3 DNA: TGCGCCAGCAGCCAAAACAGGGGAAGTGGGGAAAAACTGTTTTTT
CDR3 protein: CASSQNRGSGEKLFF

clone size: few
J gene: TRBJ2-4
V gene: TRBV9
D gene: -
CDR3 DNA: TGTGCCAGCAGCGTACGACAGGCCCTGGCCAAAAACATTCAGTACTTC
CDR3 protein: CASSVRQALAKNIQYF

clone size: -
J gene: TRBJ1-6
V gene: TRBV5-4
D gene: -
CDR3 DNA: TGTGCCAGCAGCGTCAATACAGGGTCTCGATCACCCCTCCACTTT
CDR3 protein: CASSVNTGSRSPLHF

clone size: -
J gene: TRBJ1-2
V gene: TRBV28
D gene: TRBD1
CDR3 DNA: TGTGCCAGCAGCCGCAGAAGACAGGGTTTTAAGTATGGCTACACCTTC
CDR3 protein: CASSRRRQGFKYGYTF

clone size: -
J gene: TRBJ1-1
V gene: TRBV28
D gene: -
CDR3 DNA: TGTGCCAGCAGTTACAGGGAAAGGGTTTTTGAAGCTTTCTTT
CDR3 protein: CASSYRERVFEAFF

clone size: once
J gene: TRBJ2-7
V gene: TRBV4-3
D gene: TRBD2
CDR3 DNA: TGCGCCAGCAGCCGAGCGGGGGGGCTTTCCACCTACGAGCAGTACTTC
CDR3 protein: CASSRAGGLSTYEQYF

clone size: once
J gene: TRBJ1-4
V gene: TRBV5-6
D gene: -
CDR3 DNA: TGTGCCAGCAGCTGTAGCCGGGATTATAATGAAAAACTGTTTTTT
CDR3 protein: CASSCSRDYNEKLFF

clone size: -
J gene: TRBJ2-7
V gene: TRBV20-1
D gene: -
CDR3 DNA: TGCAGTGCTAGGCGGCCCGAGCAGTACTTC
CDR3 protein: CSARRPEQYF

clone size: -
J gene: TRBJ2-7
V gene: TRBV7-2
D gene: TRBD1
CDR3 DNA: TGTGCCAGCAGCATAAAGGGGCGACAGGGGGCCCACGAGCAGTACTTC
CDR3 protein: CASSIKGRQGAHEQYF

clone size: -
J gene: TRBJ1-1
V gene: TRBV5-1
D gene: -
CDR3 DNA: TGCGCCAGCAGCGGTGGACAGAAGAACACTGAAGCTTTCTTT
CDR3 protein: CASSGGQKNTEAFF

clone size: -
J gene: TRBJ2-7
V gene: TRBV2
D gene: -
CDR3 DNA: TGTGCCGGAGCCAGGGACAACTCCTACGAGCAGTACTTC
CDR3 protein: CAGARDNSYEQYF

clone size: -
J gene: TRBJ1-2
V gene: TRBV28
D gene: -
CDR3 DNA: TGTGCCAGCAGCTCGGGGGGGAGGTCTGGGATCTATGGCTACACCTTC
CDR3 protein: CASSSGGRSGIYGYTF

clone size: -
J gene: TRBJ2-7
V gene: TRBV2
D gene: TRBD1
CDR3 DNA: TGTGCCAGCAGTGAAGGGCAGGGGGTGAACTACGAGCAGTACTTC
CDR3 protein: CASSEGQGVNYEQYF

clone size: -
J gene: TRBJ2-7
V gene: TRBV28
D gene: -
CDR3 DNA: TGTGCCAGCAGTTTAGTACGGGGACTTCGCTACGAGCAGTACTTC
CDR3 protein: CASSLVRGLRYEQYF

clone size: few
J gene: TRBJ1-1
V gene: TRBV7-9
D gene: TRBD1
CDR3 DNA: TGTGCCAGCAGCCCGATAAACCGGGACAGGGGAGCTTTCTTT
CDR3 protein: CASSPINRDRGAFF

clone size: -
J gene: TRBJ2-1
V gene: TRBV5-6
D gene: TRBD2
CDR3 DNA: TGTGCCAGCAGCGGCCGGGGGAGCGGGAGATCCTACAATGAGCAGTTCTTC
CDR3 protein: CASSGRGSGRSYNEQFF

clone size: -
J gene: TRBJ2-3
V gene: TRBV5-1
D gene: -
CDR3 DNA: TGCGCCAGCACCTCGTTACAGGCCCGAGAGTGGGATACGCAGTATTTT
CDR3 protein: CASTSLQAREWDTQYF

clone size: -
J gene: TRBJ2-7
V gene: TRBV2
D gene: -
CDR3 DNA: TGTGCCAGCAGTGAAGGGGCCCACAAACTTTACGAGCAGTACTTC
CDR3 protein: CASSEGAHKLYEQYF

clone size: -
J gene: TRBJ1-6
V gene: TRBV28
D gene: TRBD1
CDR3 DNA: TGTGCCAGCAGCAGACAGGGGGGGTCACCCCTCCACTTT
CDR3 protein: CASSRQGGSPLHF

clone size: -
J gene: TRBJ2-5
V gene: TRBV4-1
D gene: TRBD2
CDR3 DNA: TGCGCCAGCAGCCAATCGTTAGAGGCTAGCGGGCGCTTCAAACGGACCCAGTACTTC
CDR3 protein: CASSQSLEASGRFKRTQYF

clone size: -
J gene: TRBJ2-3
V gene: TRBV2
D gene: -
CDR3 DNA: TGTGCCAGCAGGCTAAAGAAGACAGCGACAGATACGCAGTATTTT
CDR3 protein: CASRLKKTATDTQYF

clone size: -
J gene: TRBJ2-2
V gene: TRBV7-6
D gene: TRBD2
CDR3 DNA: TGTGCCAGCAGCTTAGGTACCGTGGGACTAGCGGGGGATACCACCGGGGAGCTGTTTTTT
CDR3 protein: CASSLGTVGLAGDTTGELFF

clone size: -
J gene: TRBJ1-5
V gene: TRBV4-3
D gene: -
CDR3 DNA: TGCGCCAGCAGCCTGAGGACCGGAGGGCCCCAGCATTTT
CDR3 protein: CASSLRTGGPQHF

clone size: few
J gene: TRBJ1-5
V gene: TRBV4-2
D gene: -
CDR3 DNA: TGTGCCAGCAGCCAGGGGGCTGAGGGGAGCAATCAGCCCCAGCATTTT
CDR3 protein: CASSQGAEGSNQPQHF

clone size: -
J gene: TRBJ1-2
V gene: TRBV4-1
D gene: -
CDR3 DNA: TGCGCCAGCAGCCCCAGGGGATCCTATGGCTACACCTTC
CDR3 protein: CASSPRGSYGYTF

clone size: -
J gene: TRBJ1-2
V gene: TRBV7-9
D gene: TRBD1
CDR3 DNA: TGTGCCAGCAGCTTACAAAACAGGGGCCACTATGGCTACACCTTC
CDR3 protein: CASSLQNRGHYGYTF

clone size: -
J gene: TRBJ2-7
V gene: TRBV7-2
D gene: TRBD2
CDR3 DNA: TGTGCCAGCACCCTTAGATGGCGGGAGAAGGTCTACGAGCAGTACTTC
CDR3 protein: CASTLRWREKVYEQYF

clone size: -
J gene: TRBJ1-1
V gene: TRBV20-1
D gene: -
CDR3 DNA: TGCAGTGCTAGTGGTCGGACTGAAGCTTTCTTT
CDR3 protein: CSASGRTEAFF

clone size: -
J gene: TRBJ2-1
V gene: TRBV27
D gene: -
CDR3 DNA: TGTGCCGCAACAGGATCCTCGTTAAGGGATGAGCAGTTCTTC
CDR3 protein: CAATGSSLRDEQFF

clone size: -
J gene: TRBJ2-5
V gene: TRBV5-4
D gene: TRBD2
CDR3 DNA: TGTGCCAGCAGCACCTGGCCGGGACTAGACCAAGAGACCCAGTACTTC
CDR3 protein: CASSTWPGLDQETQYF

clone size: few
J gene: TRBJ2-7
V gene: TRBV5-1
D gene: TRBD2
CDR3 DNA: TGCGCCAGCAGCTTGGGGGGGGGTGCCCACGAGCAGTACTTC
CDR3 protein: CASSLGGGAHEQYF

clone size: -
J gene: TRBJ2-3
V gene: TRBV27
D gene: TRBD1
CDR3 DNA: TGTGCCAGCAGTTTAGGCTGGACAGGGCGATATACGCAGTATTTT
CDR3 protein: CASSLGWTGRYTQYF

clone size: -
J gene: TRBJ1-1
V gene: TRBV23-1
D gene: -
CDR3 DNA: TGCGCCAGCATAGCCGAGACTGAAGCTTTCTTT
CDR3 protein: CASIAETEAFF

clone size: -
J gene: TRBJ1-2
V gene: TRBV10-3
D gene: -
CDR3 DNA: TGTGCCACGAGGGCCGCCTGGGGAGGCTACACCTTC
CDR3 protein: CATRAAWGGYTF

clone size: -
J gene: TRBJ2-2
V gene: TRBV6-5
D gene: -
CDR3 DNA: TGTGCCAGCAGAATACTAGCCGAGAACACCGGGGAGCTGTTTTTT
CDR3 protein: CASRILAENTGELFF